These 2 T cell receptor beta chains were all obtained from the same sample, sequenced in a study of cytomegalovirus exposure and HLA in healthy donors. Amplification used 60 Vbeta primers and 13 Jbeta primers. Clones were sequenced by immunoSEQ multiplex PCR, and TCRdb holds only the in-frame ones, with some missing. The sample includes 60,000 to 70,000 clones, about four fifths of them seen just once. Sequencing input: PBMCs. These receptors were collected from a woman under 40 in good health and CMV-seronegative.

A single count supports this clone. This rearrangement joins TRBV2 to TRBJ1-6; 7 bases agree with TRBD1. This CDR3 contains 16 residues. V lost 8 bases to trimming and J lost 7 bases; unmatched junction nucleotides: 14. In germline, CDR1 is SNHLY, CDR2 FYNNEI. The CDR3 here is CASVRDSQRPNSPLHF. Here the CDR3 DNA reads TGTGCCAGCGTCCGGGACAGCCAAAGACCGAATTCACCCCTCCACTTT.

This sequence joins TRBV7-4 and TRBJ1-1, with 8 positions matching TRBD1. V lost 5 bases and J lost 3; bases outside the gene matches: 17. The CDR3 sequence is 18 residues long. Germline V CDR1 and CDR2: SGHVT, SQSDAQ. CDR3 sequence: CASSPRTGRSDGDTEAFF. The CDR3 DNA is TGTGCCAGCAGCCCCCGGACAGGGAGGAGTGATGGGGACACTGAAGCTTTCTTT.